Listed below are T cell receptor beta chains from one sample, sequenced in a study of shared clonotypes between healthy human individuals. TCRdb keeps only in-frame clones here, not all; method: immunoSEQ multiplex PCR. Of 2 million to 2.5 million clones listed, over 85% were seen once; the top ten hold roughly 0.36%. The sequenced sample consisted of naive CD4+ T cells from PBMCs. Receptors were obtained from a man aged 18-30 years in good health. Some clones in this sample may be carry-over from other donors' samples. The CDR3 runs from the conserved cysteine through the conserved F or W. D genes are given only for firm matches. For some rows the clone size is stated as once, few or many, or as a class when expanded; others skip it.

J gene	clone size	V gene	D gene	CDR3 protein	CDR3 DNA
TRBJ2-4	.	TRBV4-1	TRBD2	CASSQALAVAKNIQYF	TGCGCCAGCAGCCAAGCCCTAGCGGTAGCCAAAAACATTCAGTACTTC
TRBJ1-6	.	TRBV7-2	.	CASSLASGSPLHF	TGTGCCAGCAGCTTAGCGTCAGGGTCACCCCTCCACTTT
TRBJ2-1	.	TRBV28	.	CASRAFKVEQFF	TGTGCCAGCAGGGCCTTTAAGGTTGAGCAGTTCTTC
TRBJ2-5	.	TRBV18	.	CASSPLPEGETQYF	TGTGCCAGCTCACCACTCCCCGAGGGGGAGACCCAGTACTTC
TRBJ2-1	.	TRBV5-4	TRBD2	CASSLVGTSGTYNEQFF	TGTGCCAGCAGCTTGGTGGGGACTAGCGGCACTTACAATGAGCAGTTCTTC
TRBJ2-5	.	TRBV11-3	TRBD2	CASSSQAGAGETQYF	TGTGCCAGCAGCTCCCAAGCGGGAGCGGGCGAGACCCAGTACTTC
TRBJ2-6	.	TRBV25-1	.	CASGNSGANVLTF	TGTGCCAGTGGCAACTCTGGGGCCAACGTCCTGACTTTC
TRBJ1-6	once	TRBV30	.	CAWSVTGSSYNSPLHF	TGTGCCTGGAGTGTTACAGGGAGCTCCTATAATTCACCCCTCCACTTT
TRBJ2-4	.	TRBV14	TRBD1	CASSHRPDRGDIQYF	TGTGCCAGCAGCCACAGACCGGACAGGGGAGACATTCAGTACTTC
TRBJ2-3	.	TRBV9	TRBD2	CASAVGTSGSTDTQYF	TGTGCCAGCGCAGTTGGGACTAGCGGTAGCACAGATACGCAGTATTTT
TRBJ1-3	.	TRBV6-5	.	CASSQGLGNTIYF	TGTGCCAGCAGTCAGGGCCTTGGAAACACCATATATTTT